This TCR beta chain was sequenced for a study of blood T cell repertoires in COVID-19. Germline V CDR1 and CDR2: SNHLY, FYNNEI. This CDR3 comprises 16 residues. The V and J ends lost 8 bases and 3 bases respectively, with 23 bases between them. Generated by immunoSEQ multiplex PCR, the TCRdb table keeps only in-frame clones and is missing some. The sample lists hundreds of thousands of clones, around four fifths occurring once. The material sequenced was peripheral blood. The TCR was taken from a woman aged 50 to 65 with acute or convalescent COVID-19. The chain recombines TRBV2 with TRBJ2-7; maybe TRBD2 (5 bases). CDR3 sequence (DNA): TGTGCCAGCCTCTACCGTCTAGCCGGGTCCCTCTACGAGCAGTACTTC. Its translation: CASLYRLAGSLYEQYF.